A single sample is the source of the 21 T cell receptor beta chains below, sequenced in a study of OX40 agonist ivuxolimab in advanced cancers. Sequencing used immunoSEQ multiplex PCR; TCRdb keeps in-frame clones, though not all of them. This table holds some 70,000 clones, around 90% found once. The sequenced sample was CD4+ or CD8+ T cells sorted from blood, obtained in a trial of the OX40 agonist ivuxolimab. These receptors were obtained from an adult with an advanced solid tumor such as melanoma, head and neck, liver or kidney cancer.

The chain uses TRBV7-2 and TRBJ2-3; tentatively, D is TRBD1 (5 bases). The V gene lost 2 bases and the J gene lost 4 bases, with 7 bases spanning the gap. The CDR3 runs 13 residues. Germline CDR1 is SGHTA and CDR2 is FQGNSA. The CDR3 DNA is TGTGCCAGCAGCTTAAAGGGGTCAGATACGCAGTATTTT. Residues: CASSLKGSDTQYF.

V gene TRBV7-2 combines with J gene TRBJ1-1; TRBD1 might be the D (6 bases). V lost 1 base and J lost 9, with 9 bases in between. Germline CDR1 SGHTA, CDR2 FQGNSA. The CDR3 loop spans 12 amino acids. The CDR3 here is CASSLDRVKAFF. The CDR3, as DNA: TGTGCCAGCAGCTTAGACAGGGTTAAAGCTTTCTTT.

The chain uses TRBV7-2 and TRBJ1-2; the match to TRBD1 covers 7 bases. The CDR3 extends over 18 amino acids. Germline V CDR1 and CDR2: SGHTA, FQGNSA. V dropped 3 bases and J dropped 4; count of bases not matched to a gene: 17. The CDR3 here is CASSFHAVGDRPSYGYTF. The CDR3 coding sequence is TGTGCCAGCAGCTTTCATGCGGTTGGGGACAGACCAAGCTATGGCTACACCTTC.

This chain links TRBV18 with TRBJ1-6; D not resolved. Per the germline V gene, CDR1 is KGHSH and CDR2 is LQKENI. V lost 6 bases, J lost 7 bases, and 13 bases lay in between. This CDR3 spans 14 amino acids. DNA of the CDR3: TGTGCCAGCTCCGAATTGGCTACCAATTCACCCCTCCACTTT. This translates into CASSELATNSPLHF. The variable domain in full, completed from reference TRBV18 and TRBJ1-6, reads NAGVMQNPRHLVRRRGQEARLRCSPMKGHSHVYWYRQLPEEGLKFMVYLQKENIIDESGMPKERFSAEFPKEGPSILRIQQVVRGDSAAYFCASSELATNSPLHFGNGTRLTVT.

CDR3 amino acids: CASSRERITDTQYF. CDR3 in DNA: TGCGCCAGCAGTAGGGAGAGAATCACAGATACGCAGTATTTT. The chain joins TRBV10-1 to TRBJ2-3; a weak D match, TRBD2 (5 bases). From germline, CDR1 is WNHNN and CDR2 SYGVQD (reference sequence). The CDR3 has 14 residues. Trimming shortened V by 5 bases and J by 2 bases, and 11 bases separated the two germline ends.

The chain employs TRBV7-9 and TRBJ2-3, with D perhaps matching TRBD1 (5 bases). The germline V gene has CDR1 SEHNR and CDR2 FQNEAQ (reference sequence). V was pared by 5 bases and J by 2 bases, with 17 bases between. The CDR3 runs to 16 residues. The CDR3 reads CASSPTRPGLTDTQYF. CDR3 in DNA: TGTGCCAGCAGCCCAACCCGGCCAGGGCTCACAGATACGCAGTATTTT.

The chain combines TRBV5-1 with TRBJ2-2, with TRBD1 matching 7 bases. The CDR3 is made up of 15 amino acids. Trimming at V came to 4 bases and at J to 5 bases, leaving 8 bases not matched to a gene. Germline V gene lookup returns CDR1 SGHRS and CDR2 YFSETQ. In DNA form, the CDR3 reads TGCGCCAGCAGCCGAGGGACAGCTGGGACCGGGGAGCTGTTTTTT. Protein product: CASSRGTAGTGELFF.

As for this clone: At one end, the junction sequence differs from germline, possibly due to a read error. J is TRBJ1-4 and V is TRBV7-7; D not certain. Germline CDR1 is SSHAT and CDR2 is FNYEAQ (reference sequence). The CDR3 extends over 13 amino acids. The CDR3 coding sequence is TGTGCTAGCAGTCGGGCTTCTAATGAAAAACTGTTTTTT. As protein: CASSRASNEKLFF.

This sequence joins TRBV5-6 and TRBJ1-4; D gene unclear. The germline V and J ends were trimmed by 1 base and 6 bases, with 13 bases remaining between them. Germline CDR1 reads SGHDT; CDR2 reads YYEEEE. CDR3 size: 15 residues. CDR3: CASSLYGTDDEKLFF. The CDR3 nucleotides read TGTGCCAGCAGCTTGTATGGAACAGACGATGAAAAACTGTTTTTT.

The sample holds one count of this clone. This chain connects TRBV5-1 to TRBJ2-5; D uncertain. CDR1 is SGHRS and CDR2 is YFSETQ in the germline V gene. With 0 bases removed from V and 1 base from J, the gap between germline ends came to 7 bases. This CDR3 has 14 amino acids. The CDR3 spells CASSLGRPQETQYF. The CDR3 coding sequence is TGCGCCAGCAGCTTGGGGCGTCCCCAAGAGACCCAGTACTTC.

The chain joins TRBV5-1 to TRBJ1-2, with 8 bases that match TRBD1. J gave up 9 bases and V 4 bases, and 8 bases lay outside the gene matches. CDR1 and CDR2 from the germline V gene are SGHRS and YFSETQ. This CDR3 has 13 amino acids. In DNA form, the CDR3 reads TGCGCCAGCAGCCTGGGGACAGGCGGTCGCTACACCTTC. As protein: CASSLGTGGRYTF.

The chain links TRBV7-9 to TRBJ2-4; tentative D call: TRBD1 (6 bases). CDR3 length equals 16 residues. Trimming left V 0 bases short and J 0 bases short, with 9 bases between. In germline, CDR1 is SEHNR, CDR2 FQNEAQ (reference sequence). The CDR3 DNA sequence: TGTGCCAGCAGCTTAGCGACAGGTCTAGCCAAAAACATTCAGTACTTC. It translates to CASSLATGLAKNIQYF.

The chain joins TRBV21-1 to TRBJ2-2; whether TRBD1, the table's D call, matches the DNA was not checked. TRBV21-1 is a documented pseudogene. The CDR3 extends over 17 amino acids. The CDR3 DNA reads TGTGCCAGCAGCAAGAAGACAGGGGAGGCGCGCACCGGGGAGCTGTTTTTT. Its translation is CASSKKTGEARTGELFF.

A few counts support this clone. The chain couples TRBV10-2 to TRBJ2-7, with 11 bases aligning to TRBD1. The CDR3 extends over 14 amino acids. The V gene end was trimmed by 8 bases and the J gene end by 2 bases; junction bases not matched to a gene: 5. In germline, CDR1 is WSHSY, CDR2 SAAADI. Here the CDR3 reads CASRGQGGPYEQYF. Written as DNA, the CDR3 is TGCGCCAGCCGGGGACAGGGGGGTCCCTACGAGCAGTACTTC.

The chain joins TRBV10-2 to TRBJ1-1; 7 bases align to TRBD1. This CDR3 has 14 residues. V lost 6 bases to trimming and J lost 1 base; unmatched junction nucleotides: 5. The germline V gene has CDR1 WSHSY and CDR2 SAAADI. The CDR3 loop is CASRTQGGNTEAFF. CDR3 DNA: TGCGCCAGCAGAACTCAGGGGGGGAACACTGAAGCTTTCTTT.

This chain connects TRBV7-9 to TRBJ2-2; D not resolved. CDR1 and CDR2 (germline): SEHNR, FQNEAQ (reference sequence). Trimming pared 2 bases from V and 1 base from J, leaving 8 bases between. The length of the CDR3 is 15 residues. The CDR3 nucleotides read TGTGCCAGCAGCTTAAATACGGGGAACACCGGGGAGCTGTTTTTT. It is translated as CASSLNTGNTGELFF.

This rearrangement joins TRBV5-1 to TRBJ2-1; D unresolved. CDR3 length: 15 residues. The germline CDR1 and CDR2 sequences are SGHRS and YFSETQ. The germline V and J ends were trimmed by 1 base and 4 bases, with 12 bases remaining between them. The DNA of the CDR3 is TGCGCCAGCAGCTTGTCGGGCGGTGAATACAATGAGCAGTTCTTC. This codes for CASSLSGGEYNEQFF.

The chain recombines TRBV7-9 with TRBJ2-5, with 14 bases lining up with TRBD2. The CDR3 has 19 amino acids. Germline assignment: CDR1 SEHNR and CDR2 FQNEAQ (reference sequence). Germline trimming cut 6 bases from V and 1 base from J; bases unmatched to any gene: 13. CDR3 region: CASSRGQTGTSGGQETQYF. CDR3 bases: TGTGCCAGCAGTAGGGGGCAGACCGGGACTAGCGGGGGCCAAGAGACCCAGTACTTC.

The chain carries TRBV10-2 and TRBJ1-5; 8 bases map to TRBD1. Germline V lookup: CDR1 WSHSY, CDR2 SAAADI. CDR3 length: 14 amino acids. The junction had 4 bases not matched to a gene; V was cut back by 6 bases and J by 3 bases. The CDR3 coding sequence is TGCGCCAGCAGGGACAGGGACCTCAATCAGCCCCAGCATTTT. It yields the protein CASRDRDLNQPQHF.

The chain is built from TRBV7-8 and TRBJ1-1; TRBD1 is a possible D gene (5 bases). Looked up from germline, CDR1 is SGHVS and CDR2 is FQNEAQ. The CDR3 is made up of 13 amino acids. V was shortened by 0 bases and J by 12 bases, with 14 bases between the two germline ends. As DNA, the CDR3 is TGTGCCAGCAGCTTAGCGCATCAGGGCAGGACTTTCTTT. This gives the protein CASSLAHQGRTFF.

This rearrangement joins TRBV7-6 to TRBJ1-4; 9 bases fit TRBD1. The germline V gene has CDR1 SGHVS and CDR2 FNYEAQ. The CDR3 is made up of 15 amino acids. V lost 4 bases and J lost 7; bases outside the gene matches: 7. The CDR3 coding sequence is TGTGCCAGCAGCTCTGGGACAGGGTTTGGTGAAAAACTGTTTTTT. This encodes CASSSGTGFGEKLFF.